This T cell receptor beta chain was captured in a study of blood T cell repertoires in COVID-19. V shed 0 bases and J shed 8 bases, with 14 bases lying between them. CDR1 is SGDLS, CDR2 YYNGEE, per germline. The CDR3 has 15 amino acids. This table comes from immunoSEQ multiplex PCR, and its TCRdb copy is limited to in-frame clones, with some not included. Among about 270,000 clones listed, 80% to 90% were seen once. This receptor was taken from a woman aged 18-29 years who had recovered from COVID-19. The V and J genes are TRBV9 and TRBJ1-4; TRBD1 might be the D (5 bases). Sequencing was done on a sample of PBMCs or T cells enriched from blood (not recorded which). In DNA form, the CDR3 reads TGTGCCAGCAGCGTAGACGGGCAGGGTCGGGAAAAACTGTTTTTT. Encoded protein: CASSVDGQGREKLFF. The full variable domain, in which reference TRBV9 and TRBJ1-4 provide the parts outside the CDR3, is DSGVTQTPKHLITATGQRVTLRCSPRSGDLSVYWYQQSLDQGLQFLIQYYNGEERAKGNILERFSAQQFPDLHSELNLSSLELGDSALYFCASSVDGQGREKLFFGSGTQLSVL.